A single TCR beta chain is shown here with its context. The data were obtained in a study of blood T cell repertoires in COVID-19. Study information: The study drew acute and convalescent COVID-19 samples from the United States, Italy and Spain. T cells, B-cell-depleted T cells, or PBMCs supplied cDNA or gDNA.

The CDR3 extends over 15 amino acids. Germline V gives CDR1 SGHAT, CDR2 FQNNGV. With V trimmed by 5 bases and J by 2 bases, 4 bases remained unmatched. Cohort assignment relied on participant-reported clinical history. The table came from immunoSEQ multiplex PCR; TCRdb's copy has only in-frame clones and leaves some out. The sample records over 200,000 clones, 88% being singletons. The clonotype was recovered from a woman aged 40-49 years with acute COVID-19. Sequencing input: PBMCs or T cells enriched from blood (not recorded which). The chain uses TRBV11-2 and TRBJ2-3; TRBD2 matches at 10 bases. The CDR3 DNA is TGTGCCAGCAGCCCACTAGCGGGAATCACAGATACGCAGTATTTT. It specifies CASSPLAGITDTQYF. Drawing the rest from reference TRBV11-2 and TRBJ2-3, the complete variable domain is EAGVAQSPRYKIIEKRQSVAFWCNPISGHATLYWYQQILGQGPKLLIQFQNNGVVDDSQLPKDRFSAERLKGVDSTLKIQPAKLEDSAVYLCASSPLAGITDTQYFGPGTRLTVL.